Sequencing of this T cell receptor beta chain was carried out in a study of T cells after yellow fever vaccination. The CDR3 has 15 residues. Trimming cost V 4 bases and J 1 base; bases outside gene matches: 3. Production of TCR cDNA was by 5'RACE template switching, which also added a universal primer site and UMIs. TCRdb reprocessed the 5' RACE reads with MiXCR, giving one entry per CDR3 protein. The sample contains more than 300,000 distinct CDR3 sequences, approximately 4% of which appear only once. Whole-study results and caveats: Within FACS-sorted repertoires, abundant clonotypes contaminating from the bulk population could be present. The study found a weaker secondary response that peaked faster, day 5 versus 15.

This clonotype was seen repeatedly, ten times or more. What it recognizes is unknown. V and J are TRBV12-3 or TRBV12-4 and TRBJ2-1; 8 bases are a match to TRBD2. Sample: PBMCs, taken 15 days after the yellow fever booster vaccination. The clonotype comes from a man younger than 35 who received the YFV17D yellow fever vaccine. CDR3 DNA: TGTGCCAGCAGTTCCCCGGGGGGGTCCTACAATGAGCAGTTCTTC. Its protein is CASSSPGGSYNEQFF.